This T cell receptor beta chain was sequenced during a study of CD8 T cells in Susac syndrome. Random hexamers were used to reverse transcribe the RNA input (about 0.45 to 1 ug). Via MiXCR, TCRdb re-called the immunoSEQ multiplex PCR reads, giving one row per CDR3 protein. The table lists about 300,000 distinct CDR3 sequences, just over 90% of them singletons. The CDR3 has 17 residues. Germline CDR1 is LGHNA and CDR2 is YSLEER. Of note for this clonotype: Compared with germline, one end of the junction differs, possibly owing to a read error.

The sample taken for sequencing was CD4+ T cells from PBMCs. V usage is TRBV4-3 and J usage is TRBJ1-2; D remains ambiguous. The sequence was collected from a human donor with multiple sclerosis. CDR3 in amino acids: CAGSQDSQSSPIYGYTF. The CDR3 DNA reads as TGCGCCGGCAGCCAAGATAGTCAATCTTCCCCCATCTATGGCTACACCTTC.